The TCR beta chain described here comes from a study of blood T cells in healthy people across ages. About the study: Template switching captured about one barcoded beta molecule per two T cells. Study-level points and caveats: PBMCs went unsorted, and a conclusive naive versus antigen-experienced comparison was therefore prevented. The fall in TCR beta diversity per million T cells was roughly linear with age.

V gave up 5 bases and J gave up 4 bases, with 21 bases separating them. CDR1 and CDR2 (germline): SGHTA, FQGNSA. The CDR3 length is 16 residues. In the case of this clonotype: As yet, its antigen is unknown.

Through a sample-barcoded 5' primer and a J-beta primer mix, a second PCR was run for roughly 6 to 11 cycles. Researchers report that each sample yielded at least 3 million CDR3-containing paired-end reads. MiXCR, applied by TCRdb to the 5' RACE reads, yields one record per CDR3 protein. The profile covers around 940,000 distinct CDR3 sequences, with 51% appearing a single time and about a fifth taken by the ten largest. The sequence was obtained from a woman in her sixties in good health. Sequencing used blood. This rearrangement joins TRBV7-2 to TRBJ2-7; possibly TRBD1 or TRBD2 for D (5 bases each). The DNA of the CDR3 is TGTGCCAGCAGCGGTGGACCGGGGACCCAGTCATACGAGCAGTACTTC. The encoded protein is CASSGGPGTQSYEQYF.